One and the same sample provided the 3 T cell receptor beta chains below, sequenced in a study of CD8 T cells in ankylosing spondylitis. Via MiXCR, TCRdb re-called the 5' RACE reads, giving one row per CDR3 protein. The repertoire holds a few hundred thousand distinct CDR3 sequences, 15% to 20% seen once, with around 32% in the top ten. The sample was blood, either unsorted or a sorted T cell fraction (not recorded which). These receptor sequences come from a male donor with ankylosing spondylitis or in good health (not recorded which).

The V and J genes are TRBV20-1 and TRBJ2-7, with a tentative D call TRBD1 (6 bases). Trimming stripped 3 bases from V and 3 bases from J, with 15 bases between. The CDR3 sequence is 14 residues long. Germline V gene lookup returns CDR1 DFQATT and CDR2 SNEGSKA (reference sequence). CDR3: CSASWGRRLYEQYF. CDR3 sequence (DNA): TGCAGTGCTAGCTGGGGGCGCCGGCTCTACGAGCAGTACTTC.

The chain couples TRBV5-1 to TRBJ1-6, with 7 nucleotides matching TRBD1. The V and J ends lost 4 bases and 7 bases, in that order; junction bases with no gene match: 8. Germline assignment: CDR1 SGHRS and CDR2 YFSETQ. The CDR3 consists of 15 residues. In DNA, the CDR3 is TGCGCCAGCAGCCCCGGCCGGGACAGCAATTCACCCCTCCACTTT. Translating gives CASSPGRDSNSPLHF.

V and J are TRBV27 and TRBJ2-7, with no clear D. V lost 3 bases and J 2 bases, leaving 8 bases between the germline ends. Germline CDR1 is MNHEY and CDR2 is SMNVEV (reference sequence). The CDR3 length is 13 residues. DNA of the CDR3: TGTGCCAGCAGTTTGGGGAATACCTACGAGCAGTACTTC. It translates to CASSLGNTYEQYF.